This T cell receptor beta chain was found in a study of STAT5B mutations in CD4+ large granular lymphocyte leukemia. Of note for this clone: Its target is unknown.

J gave up 9 bases and V 7 bases, and 12 bases lay outside the gene matches. Germline CDR1 reads SEHNR; CDR2 reads FQNEAQ (reference sequence). The CDR3 is 14 amino acids. Study-wide points: 8/27 top patient clones versus 2/35 control clones were TRBV06-family. Without HLA matching, higher CD4+ than CD8+ T-LGLL clonality could reflect small sample size.

This was a survey-level run. Measured with immunoSEQ multiplex PCR; TCRdb has only the in-frame clones, and not every one. There are 1,000 or so clones in the sample; 73% occur only once, and roughly 78% lies in the top ten. Sequencing was carried out using PBMCs. The clonotype comes from a man aged 55 to 69 with CD4+ T-cell large granular lymphocyte leukemia. The rearrangement joins TRBV7-9 to TRBJ2-1; TRBD2 matches 7 bases. The CDR3 nucleotides read TGTGCCAGCATCCTAGCGGCCCACGAGGGTGAGCAGTTCTTC. Its protein is CASILAAHEGEQFF.